The 27 T cell receptor beta chains in this list originate from one sample, sequenced in a study of blood T cells in healthy people across ages. With a J-beta primer mix and a sample-barcoded 5' primer, a second PCR ran 7 to 11 cycles. TCRdb reprocessed the 5' RACE reads with MiXCR, giving one entry per CDR3 protein. The sample yields about 670,000 distinct CDR3 sequences, around 43% seen once. Sequencing was performed on blood. All receptors derive from an elderly man in good health.

This clonotype has just one count. The chain employs TRBV7-3 and TRBJ2-5; maybe TRBD2 (6 bases). The CDR3 is 15 residues long. V dropped 4 bases and J dropped 1 base, with 13 bases sitting between them. From germline, CDR1 is SGHTA and CDR2 FQGTGA. For the CDR3, the DNA is TGTGCCAGCAGCTCGGGGCTAGCGTCCCAAGAGACCCAGTACTTC. It specifies CASSSGLASQETQYF.

A remark on this clonotype: Since a much larger clone is just one base distant, this may be a read error. The chain carries TRBV6-6 and TRBJ2-7, with TRBD1 matching over 8 bases. The CDR3 has 15 amino acids. Trimming took 2 bases from V and 1 from J; bases not matched to a gene: 4. Germline CDR1 reads MNHNY; CDR2 reads SVGAGI (reference sequence). The CDR3 loop is CASSYVDRASYEQYF. Written as DNA, the CDR3 is TGTGCCAGCAGTTACGTGGACAGGGCATCCTACGAGCAGTACTTC.

This clonotype was picked up a small number of times. This sequence joins TRBV21-1 and TRBJ2-3; the table gives TRBD1 as D, unverified against the DNA. TRBV21-1 is a pseudogene locus. The CDR3 has 17 residues. CDR3 in DNA: TGTGCCAGCAGCAATTCGTCCCGGGATTCTAGCACAGATACGCAGTATTTT. Its translation is CASSNSSRDSSTDTQYF.

This chain links TRBV28 with TRBJ2-1; D gene unclear. Germline assignment: CDR1 MDHEN and CDR2 SYDVKM. This CDR3 contains 12 residues. V lost 6 bases to trimming and J lost 7 bases, with 10 bases between them. The CDR3 DNA reads TGTGCCAGCAGCCCGAGAGTTAATGAGCAGTTCTTC. Encoded protein: CASSPRVNEQFF.

This clonotype was seen ten or more times. CDR3 nucleotides: TGTGCCAGCTCCCAGCACAGGGGAAGCAATCAGCCCCAGCATTTT. Amino acids: CASSQHRGSNQPQHF. This sequence joins TRBV21-1 and TRBJ1-5; the D segment call TRBD1 is taken from the table without a DNA check. TRBV21-1 is shown as a pseudogene. The length of the CDR3 is 15 residues.

J is TRBJ2-1 and V is TRBV6-6, with D possibly TRBD1 on 5 matching bases. Germline-derived CDR1 and CDR2 are MNHNY and SVGAGI (reference sequence). With 5 bases removed from V and 8 bases from J, the gap between germline ends came to 13 bases. This CDR3 spans 13 amino acids. This CDR3 is CASSKAGWDEQFF. CDR3 bases: TGTGCCAGCAGTAAGGCAGGGTGGGATGAGCAGTTCTTC.

This clonotype has more than one count but fewer than ten. V gene TRBV9 combines with J gene TRBJ2-5; the D gene is possibly TRBD1 (6 bases). The CDR3 length is 15 residues. V was pared by 2 bases and J by 1 base, with 12 bases between. Germline CDR1 SGDLS, CDR2 YYNGEE. In DNA form, the CDR3 reads TGTGCCAGCAGCGTCATGACAGGACCCCAAGAGACCCAGTACTTC. Amino acid sequence: CASSVMTGPQETQYF.

This clonotype was detected only once. The chain has TRBV20-1 and TRBJ2-2; 7 nucleotides align to TRBD2. There are 15 residues in the CDR3. Germline-derived CDR1 and CDR2 are DFQATT and SNEGSKA (reference sequence). Trimming removed 1 base from V and 7 bases from J; junction bases left unmatched: 9. The CDR3 loop is CSARGGVAGRGELFF. CDR3 nucleotides: TGCAGTGCTAGAGGGGGGGTAGCGGGTCGCGGGGAGCTGTTTTTT.

The rearrangement uses TRBV7-8 and TRBJ2-7; possible D gene TRBD1, 5 bases. With the DNA end fitting TRBJ2-5 better, the J assignment may be wrong. CDR1 is SGHVS, CDR2 FQNEAQ, per germline. This CDR3 region has 14 residues. The CDR3 is CASSLSVGVETQYF. In DNA form, the CDR3 reads TGTGCCAGCAGCCTTTCAGTAGGGGTGGAGACCCAGTACTTC.

This clonotype was seen ten or more times. This sequence joins TRBV7-2 and TRBJ2-5; no clear D gene. The CDR3 consists of 12 residues. Germline CDR1 is SGHTA and CDR2 is FQGNSA. Trimming left V 5 bases short and J 4 bases short, with 8 bases between. CDR3 sequence (DNA): TGTGCCAGCAGCCCCCAACGAGAGACCCAGTACTTC. It specifies CASSPQRETQYF.

This clonotype was recorded at least ten times. The V and J genes are TRBV7-2 and TRBJ2-3, with 7 bases matching TRBD2. Germline trimming cut 7 bases from V and 1 base from J; bases unmatched to any gene: 5. Germline assignment: CDR1 SGHTA and CDR2 FQGNSA. This CDR3 is built from 14 residues. The CDR3 DNA reads as TGTGCCAGCACCCGGGGAGGGGGCACAGATACGCAGTATTTT. Translated, it gives CASTRGGGTDTQYF.

Details on this clonotype: The junction shows a germline mismatch at one end, possibly a read error. The chain employs TRBV7-2 and TRBJ2-3; no clear D gene. The CDR3 is made up of 12 amino acids. CDR1 and CDR2 from the germline V gene are SGHTA and FQGNSA. CDR3 region: CASSSSRYTRYF. CDR3 DNA sequence: TGTGCCAGCAGCTCCAGCAGGTATACGCGGTATTTT.

To note about this clonotype: A much bigger clone sits one base away, suggesting this may be a read error. The chain recombines TRBV29-1 with TRBJ2-3, with TRBD1 matching over 7 bases. CDR1 and CDR2 (germline): SQVTM, ANQGSEA. The CDR3 has 13 residues. CDR3 DNA: TGCAGCGTTGTCGGACCGCAGGGGGATACGCGGTATTTT. It encodes CSVVGPQGDTRYF.

This clonotype was observed a single time. The chain combines TRBV28 with TRBJ2-1; 9 nucleotides match TRBD1. Germline V gives CDR1 MDHEN, CDR2 SYDVKM. The length of the CDR3 is 15 residues. Trimming took 6 bases from V and 6 from J; bases not matched to a gene: 9. CDR3 region: CASSPTGQGSNEQFF. CDR3 nucleotide sequence: TGTGCCAGCAGCCCCACCGGACAGGGGAGCAATGAGCAGTTCTTC.

The chain carries TRBV11-3 and TRBJ2-5; D is undetermined. CDR3 length equals 15 residues. V lost 3 bases, J lost 11 bases, and 22 bases lay in between. Germline CDR1 reads SGHNT; CDR2 reads YENEEA. Here the CDR3 reads CASSLQVTAYNEQYF. In nucleotides, the CDR3 is TGTGCCAGCAGCTTGCAAGTAACGGCTTACAATGAGCAGTACTTC.

The J gene is TRBJ1-6, the V gene TRBV7-2, with no clear D. This CDR3 comprises 17 residues. Germline V gene sequence: CDR1 SGHTA, CDR2 FQGNSA. The V gene lost 5 bases and the J gene lost 9 bases, with 23 bases spanning the gap. The CDR3 DNA sequence: TGTGCCAGCAGCCTAAACCCGCAACCACCCTCAGGTTCACCCCTCCACTTT. It encodes CASSLNPQPPSGSPLHF.

This clonotype has just a few counts. The V call is TRBV20-1, the J call TRBJ1-1; D remains ambiguous. Trimming took 0 bases from V and 6 from J, leaving 5 bases between them. Per germline, CDR1 DFQATT and CDR2 SNEGSKA (reference sequence). This CDR3 is 11 amino acids long. The CDR3 bases are TGCAGTGCTAGAGATGTTCCTGAAGCTTTCTTT. Translating it yields CSARDVPEAFF.

This chain joins TRBV14 and TRBJ1-2; the D is unclear. The CDR3 loop spans 18 amino acids. Trimming stripped 5 bases from V and 7 bases from J, with 29 bases between. Germline CDR1 reads SGHDN; CDR2 reads FVKESK. CDR3: CASSLRSHTDAGFGGYTF. CDR3 DNA sequence: TGTGCCAGCAGCTTACGATCGCATACTGACGCCGGTTTCGGTGGCTACACCTTC.

A few counts support this clonotype. The chain uses TRBV20-1 and TRBJ2-5, with D possibly TRBD1 on 6 matching bases. The CDR3 covers 15 residues. CDR1 is DFQATT, CDR2 SNEGSKA, per germline (reference sequence). Trimming removed 0 bases from V and 3 bases from J, with 14 bases in between. The CDR3 sequence: CSARDGTHEKETQYF. DNA for the CDR3: TGCAGTGCTAGAGATGGGACACACGAGAAAGAGACCCAGTACTTC.

This chain links TRBV2 with TRBJ2-7; 10 nucleotides agree with TRBD2. The V segment lost 6 bases and the J segment 7 bases; nucleotides outside the gene matches: 12. This CDR3 comprises 15 residues. Germline V lookup: CDR1 SNHLY, CDR2 FYNNEI. The CDR3 DNA sequence: TGTGCCAGCAGGCCAGGGACTAGCGACTACAATGAGCAGTACTTC. Its protein is CASRPGTSDYNEQYF.

This clonotype came up a few times. The J gene is TRBJ2-2, the V gene TRBV9, with D possibly being TRBD1 (6 bases). Trimming stripped 0 bases from V and 5 bases from J, with 17 bases between. The CDR3 totals 17 residues. Germline CDR1 reads SGDLS; CDR2 reads YYNGEE. This chain's CDR3 is CASSVEVGARGTGELFF. Here the CDR3 DNA reads TGTGCCAGCAGCGTAGAAGTGGGGGCCAGGGGAACCGGGGAGCTGTTTTTT.

V is TRBV3-1 and J is TRBJ2-3, with D possibly TRBD1 on 5 matching bases. Germline V gene lookup returns CDR1 LGHDT and CDR2 YNNKEL (reference sequence). The CDR3 spans 15 residues. The germline V and J ends were trimmed by 4 bases and 7 bases, with 18 bases remaining between them. CDR3: CASSLTGSAPNTQYF. CDR3 nucleotides: TGTGCCAGCAGCCTAACAGGTTCTGCCCCGAATACGCAGTATTTT.

This clonotype was counted between two and nine times. The V and J genes are TRBV7-2 and TRBJ2-7, with 9 bases that match TRBD1. The CDR3 length is 12 residues. V trimming: 8 bases; J trimming: 6 bases; junction bases outside the gene matches: 5. Germline V CDR1 and CDR2: SGHTA, FQGNSA. CDR3 coding DNA: TGTGCCAGCGGGGACAGGGTAAGCGAGCAGTACTTC. Translation gives CASGDRVSEQYF. Based on the CDR3 plus reference TRBV7-2 and TRBJ2-7, the full variable domain is GAGVSQSPSNKVTEKGKDVELRCDPISGHTALYWYRQSLGQGLEFLIYFQGNSAPDKSGLPSDRFSAERTGGSVSTLTIQRTQQEDSAVYLCASGDRVSEQYFGPGTRLTVT.

This clonotype occurred a few times. The chain's CDR3 is CSVASTSIPTRSYNEQFF. The CDR3 DNA follows: TGCAGCGTTGCGTCGACTAGCATCCCAACCAGGTCCTACAATGAGCAGTTCTTC. The chain is built from TRBV29-1 and TRBJ2-1; 7 bases agree with TRBD2. In germline, CDR1 is SQVTM, CDR2 ANQGSEA. Trimming cost V 4 bases and J 1 base; bases outside gene matches: 16. This CDR3 has 18 amino acids.

This clonotype was counted between two and nine times. J is TRBJ2-3 and V is TRBV7-4; D is unclear. Germline assignment: CDR1 SGHVT and CDR2 SQSDAQ. V was cut by 6 bases and J by 4 bases, with 11 bases left in between. This CDR3 is 13 amino acids long. CDR3 sequence reads: CASSLPPPDTQYF. CDR3 DNA sequence: TGTGCCAGCAGTCTCCCCCCACCAGATACGCAGTATTTT. Drawing the rest from reference TRBV7-4 and TRBJ2-3, the complete variable domain is GAGVSQSPRYKVAKRGRDVALRCDSISGHVTLYWYRQTLGQGSEVLTYSQSDAQRDKSGRPSGRFSAERPERSVSTLKIQRTEQGDSAVYLCASSLPPPDTQYFGPGTRLTVL.

The chain links TRBV9 to TRBJ1-1; possible D gene TRBD1, 6 bases. This CDR3 contains 16 residues. V lost 4 bases to trimming and J lost 0 bases, with 16 bases between them. From germline, CDR1 is SGDLS and CDR2 YYNGEE. CDR3: CASSPRGGMMNTEAFF. CDR3 nucleotide sequence: TGTGCCAGCAGCCCCCGAGGGGGGATGATGAACACTGAAGCTTTCTTT.

This chain joins TRBV20-1 and TRBJ1-6; TRBD1 agrees at 7 bases. V trimming: 5 bases; J trimming: 4 bases; junction bases outside the gene matches: 5. The CDR3 extends over 14 amino acids. Germline CDR1 and CDR2: DFQATT and SNEGSKA (reference sequence). CDR3 coding DNA: TGCAGTGCTCCAGGACAGGCGTATAATTCACCCCTCCACTTT. This translates into CSAPGQAYNSPLHF.